This is a list of T cell receptor beta chains from one sample in a study of beta chain features in type 1 diabetes. Sequencing used immunoSEQ multiplex PCR; TCRdb keeps in-frame clones, though not all of them. The data contain over 150,000 clones, approximately 13% of them singletons. The sample consisted of central memory CD4+ T cells from blood. These receptors were taken from a woman aged 18-35 years in good health. CDR3s include the opening cysteine and the closing phenylalanine or tryptophan. The D gene is left open where the match is weak. Clone size is not always given. Where it is, it says once, few, many or a class for expanded clones.

j_call v_call clone_size d_call cdr3_nt cdr3_aa
TRBJ2-6 TRBV19 few TRBD2 TGTGCCAGTAGTATAGAAGGAGGGAGGGCTAACGTCCTGACTTTC CASSIEGGRANVLTF
TRBJ1-5 TRBV7-2 . . TGTGCCAGCAGCTTAGCGCCAGGGCAGGGCAATCAGCCCCAGCATTTT CASSLAPGQGNQPQHF
TRBJ1-1 TRBV21-1 . . TGTGCCAGCAGCCGGACTGAAGCTTTCTTT CASSRTEAFF
TRBJ1-2 TRBV7-2 . TRBD1 TGTGCCAGCAGCTTAGGAGGGGGCGCTTCAACCTTC CASSLGGGASTF
TRBJ1-1 TRBV29-1 . TRBD1 TGCAGCGGGGGGGACAGTGAAGCTTTCTTT CSGGDSEAFF
TRBJ2-7 TRBV2 . TRBD1 TGTGCCACCGCGAGGGACAGTAATTCCTACGAGCAGTACTTC CATARDSNSYEQYF
TRBJ2-1 TRBV28 . TRBD2 TGTGCCAGCAGCCTAGCGGGAGGGTCCTACAATGAGCAGTTCTTC CASSLAGGSYNEQFF
TRBJ2-5 TRBV30 few TRBD1 TGTGCCTTCTTCGACAGGGCGAAAGAGACCCAGTACTTC CAFFDRAKETQYF
TRBJ2-5 TRBV4-2 . . TGTGCCAGCAGCCAAGATTCGGGGTCGGAAGAGACCCAGTACTTC CASSQDSGSEETQYF
TRBJ2-7 TRBV28 few TRBD1 TGTGCCAGCAGGAGACAGGGGGACTCCTACGAGCAGTACTTC CASRRQGDSYEQYF
TRBJ2-5 TRBV5-4 . TRBD2 TGTGCCAGCAAGCGACTAGCGGGAGGTGTTCGAGAGACCCAGTACTTC CASKRLAGGVRETQYF
TRBJ1-1 TRBV6-5 . TRBD1 TGTGCCAGCAGTCAGTGGGACAGTATGAACACTGAAGCTTTCTTT CASSQWDSMNTEAFF
TRBJ2-3 TRBV7-2 few TRBD2 TGTGCCAGCAGCTTACGACTAGCGGGAGATACAGATACGCAGTATTTT CASSLRLAGDTDTQYF